One and the same sample provided the 10 T cell receptor beta chains below, sequenced in a study of OX40 agonist ivuxolimab in advanced cancers. The library was prepared using the immunoSEQ multiplex PCR assay. TCRdb provides this immuneACCESS table in a form limited to in-frame rearrangements. Some clones are lacking; in checked studies, under half of them reflect an unresolved V gene, and why the rest are absent is not known. Recorded for this sample are about 91,000 clones; more than 75% of them occurred a single time. 4.5% to 5.5% of the sample comes from the top ten. This specimen consisted of CD4+ or CD8+ T cells sorted from blood, obtained in a trial of the OX40 agonist ivuxolimab. These receptor sequences come from an adult with an advanced solid tumor such as melanoma, head and neck, liver or kidney cancer.

This chain connects TRBV11-3 to TRBJ2-3, with 8 bases that match TRBD1. Trimming cost V 5 bases and J 6 bases; bases outside gene matches: 7. Germline CDR1 reads SGHNT; CDR2 reads YENEEA. This CDR3 is 14 amino acids long. CDR3 sequence reads: CASSTRTGSDTQYF. The CDR3 bases are TGTGCCAGCAGCACGAGGACAGGGTCCGATACGCAGTATTTT.

This clone was counted a single time. The chain has TRBV6-1 and TRBJ1-4; a possible D gene is TRBD1 (6 bases). Germline assignment: CDR1 MNHNS and CDR2 SASEGT. Trimming took 10 bases from V and 3 from J, leaving 18 bases between them. CDR3 length: 15 amino acids. CDR3 protein: CATEDSGQPNEKLFF. CDR3 nucleotides: TGTGCCACCGAGGACAGCGGGCAACCTAATGAAAAACTGTTTTTT.

The rearrangement links TRBV6-1 to TRBJ1-6; unclear D gene. The V and J ends lost 0 bases and 8 bases respectively, with 11 bases between them. Germline V gives CDR1 MNHNS, CDR2 SASEGT. The CDR3 sequence is 15 residues long. The CDR3 here is CASSEALWEDSPLHF. CDR3 bases: TGTGCCAGCAGTGAAGCGCTTTGGGAGGATTCACCCCTCCACTTT.

The rearrangement uses TRBV5-5 and TRBJ1-2; 7 bases align to TRBD1. V shed 4 bases and J 4 bases; nucleotides not matched to a gene: 10. The CDR3 runs 15 residues. Per germline, CDR1 SGHKS and CDR2 YYEKEE (reference sequence). For the CDR3, the DNA is TGTGCCAGCAGCCAAAGAAACAGGGGACCCTATGGCTACACCTTC. Translated, it gives CASSQRNRGPYGYTF.

The V and J genes are TRBV28 and TRBJ2-2, with D maybe TRBD1 (6 bases). Per the germline V gene, CDR1 is MDHEN and CDR2 is SYDVKM. Trimming cost V 10 bases and J 6 bases, with 18 bases left between them. This CDR3 is built from 14 residues. The chain's CDR3 is CATLDWGQAGELFF. CDR3 bases: TGTGCCACCTTGGACTGGGGGCAGGCCGGGGAGCTGTTTTTT.

The chain uses TRBV9 and TRBJ2-1; 8 positions match TRBD1. The V and J ends lost 2 bases and 6 bases, in that order; junction bases with no gene match: 10. Germline assignment: CDR1 SGDLS and CDR2 YYNGEE. CDR3 length equals 16 residues. CDR3 sequence reads: CASSVRTGTPPNEQFF. The CDR3 DNA follows: TGTGCCAGCAGCGTCCGGACAGGGACCCCCCCCAATGAGCAGTTCTTC. The whole variable domain, filled in from reference TRBV9 and TRBJ2-1, reads DSGVTQTPKHLITATGQRVTLRCSPRSGDLSVYWYQQSLDQGLQFLIQYYNGEERAKGNILERFSAQQFPDLHSELNLSSLELGDSALYFCASSVRTGTPPNEQFFGPGTRLTVL.

V usage is TRBV4-1 and J usage is TRBJ1-2; maybe TRBD1 (5 bases). The germline V gene encodes CDR1 MGHRA and CDR2 YSYEKL. This CDR3 is 13 amino acids long. The V end was cut by 4 bases, the J end by 4 bases, with 10 bases between. The CDR3 nucleotides read TGCGCCAGCAGCCGAGGGGAAAGCTATGGCTACACCTTC. Translated: CASSRGESYGYTF.

The chain has TRBV6-1 and TRBJ2-1; TRBD2 aligns across 13 bases. CDR1 MNHNS and CDR2 SASEGT come from the germline V gene. The length of the CDR3 is 15 residues. Losses at the gene ends were 4 bases for V and 7 bases for J; bases not matched to a gene: 4. CDR3 in amino acids: CASSVGTSGINEQFF. The CDR3 DNA is TGTGCCAGCAGTGTCGGGACTAGCGGGATAAATGAGCAGTTCTTC.

V gene TRBV6-5 combines with J gene TRBJ1-2; TRBD1 agrees at 7 bases. This CDR3 region has 11 residues. The ends lost 8 bases at V and 4 bases at J; junction bases unmatched: 1. Germline V gene data show CDR1 as MNHEY and CDR2 as SVGAGI. DNA for the CDR3: TGTGCCAGCTCAGGGGGCTATGGCTACACCTTC. This codes for CASSGGYGYTF.

In its sample, this clone was seen once. The CDR3 region has the DNA TGTGCCAGCAGCTTAAATAGGGGCTACGAGCAGTACGTC. As protein: CASSLNRGYEQYV. The V gene is TRBV7-2, the J gene TRBJ2-7; D perhaps matches TRBD1 (5 bases). CDR1 SGHTA and CDR2 FQGNSA come from the germline V gene. The CDR3 has 13 residues. Trimming took 2 bases from V and 3 from J, leaving 8 bases between them.